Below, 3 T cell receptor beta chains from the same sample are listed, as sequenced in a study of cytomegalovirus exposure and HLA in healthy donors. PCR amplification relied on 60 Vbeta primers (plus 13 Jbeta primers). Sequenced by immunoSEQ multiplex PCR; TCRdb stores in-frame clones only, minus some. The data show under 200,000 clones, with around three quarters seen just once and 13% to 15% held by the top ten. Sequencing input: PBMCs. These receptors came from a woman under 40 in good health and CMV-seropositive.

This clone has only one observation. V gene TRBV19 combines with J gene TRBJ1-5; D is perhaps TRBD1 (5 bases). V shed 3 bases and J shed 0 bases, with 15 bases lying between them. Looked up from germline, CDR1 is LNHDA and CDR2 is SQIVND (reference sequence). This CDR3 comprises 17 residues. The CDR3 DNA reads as TGTGCCAGTAGTATTGGGTTCTTAAGGGGTAGCAATCAGCCCCAGCATTTT. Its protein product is CASSIGFLRGSNQPQHF.

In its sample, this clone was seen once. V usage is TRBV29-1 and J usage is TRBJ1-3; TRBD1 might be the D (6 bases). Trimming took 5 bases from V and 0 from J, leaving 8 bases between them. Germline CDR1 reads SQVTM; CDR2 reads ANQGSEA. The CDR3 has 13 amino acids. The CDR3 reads CSVTGPSGNTIYF. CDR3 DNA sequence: TGCAGCGTTACAGGGCCCTCTGGAAACACCATATATTTT.

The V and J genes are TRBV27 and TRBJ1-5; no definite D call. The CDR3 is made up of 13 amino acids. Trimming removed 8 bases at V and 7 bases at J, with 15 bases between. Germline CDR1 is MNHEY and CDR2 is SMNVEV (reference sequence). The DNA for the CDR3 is TGTGCCAGCGGCCCCCCGGGTTTCCAGCCCCAGCATTTT. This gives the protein CASGPPGFQPQHF.